Presented here are 22 T cell receptor beta chains from one specimen sequenced in a study of control samples from healthy donors and cancer patients. Profiled with immunoSEQ multiplex PCR; TCRdb holds only in-frame clones, not every one. Seen here are 170,000 or so clones, nearly 90% observed once, and the top ten hold approximately 1.4%. Sequencing was carried out using blood. The source is a woman aged 45-65 years in good health.

The chain recombines TRBV6-5 with TRBJ1-2; D gene unclear. V lost 0 bases, J lost 8 bases, and 10 bases lay in between. The germline gives CDR1 MNHEY, CDR2 SVGAGI. CDR3 size: 13 residues. This CDR3 is CASSYSAESGYTF. The CDR3 nucleotides are TGTGCCAGCAGTTACTCTGCGGAATCAGGCTACACCTTC.

This sequence joins TRBV3-1 (or the pseudogene TRBV3-2) and TRBJ1-1; 9 nucleotides line up with TRBD1. After removal of 4 bases from V and 6 bases from J, the junction contained 18 bases not matched to a gene. This CDR3 comprises 18 residues. Germline lookup yields CDR1 LGHDT and CDR2 YNNKEL (reference sequence). In DNA, the CDR3 is TGTGCCAGCAGCCTGGGCTTACCCTCCGGGACAGGGACGGCTGAAGCTTTCTTT. It yields the protein CASSLGLPSGTGTAEAFF.

This clone was recorded a few times. The chain's CDR3 is CASSNTGSSYNSPLHF. The CDR3 DNA reads as TGTGCCAGCAGCAATACAGGGAGCTCCTATAATTCACCCCTCCACTTT. The rearrangement links TRBV27 to TRBJ1-6; a possible D gene is TRBD1 (6 bases). The CDR3 length is 16 residues. V lost 6 bases to trimming and J lost 0 bases, with 12 bases between them. Germline values: CDR1 MNHEY, CDR2 SMNVEV (reference sequence).

The J gene is TRBJ2-5, the V gene TRBV6-2 or TRBV6-3; 9 nucleotides line up with TRBD2. CDR1 MNHEY and CDR2 SVGEGT come from the germline V gene. The CDR3 totals 15 residues. Unmatched junction bases numbered 5, after V lost 2 bases and J lost 4 bases. CDR3 loop: CASSYPGLAGETQYF. The CDR3 DNA sequence: TGTGCCAGCAGTTACCCGGGACTAGCCGGAGAGACCCAGTACTTC.

The chain couples TRBV29-1 to TRBJ2-7; unclear D gene. Germline V gives CDR1 SQVTM, CDR2 ANQGSEA. The CDR3 runs to 13 residues. V was cut by 4 bases and J by 1 base, with 11 bases left in between. CDR3: CSVVSFLSYEQYF. The CDR3 DNA reads as TGCAGCGTTGTCAGCTTTCTTTCCTACGAGCAGTACTTC.

The chain recombines TRBV20-1 with TRBJ1-2; no reliable D call. The germline V and J ends were trimmed by 2 bases and 9 bases, with 10 bases remaining between them. CDR3 length: 11 residues. Germline values: CDR1 DFQATT, CDR2 SNEGSKA (reference sequence). CDR3 in DNA: TGCAGTGCTAGACCGACCAGGAGCTACACCTTC. This encodes CSARPTRSYTF.

The V and J genes are TRBV27 and TRBJ2-7, with 7 bases aligning to TRBD2. Germline values: CDR1 MNHEY, CDR2 SMNVEV (reference sequence). The CDR3 is made up of 15 amino acids. The V segment lost 2 bases and the J segment 3 bases; nucleotides outside the gene matches: 7. CDR3 protein: CASSLASGGLYEQYF. DNA for the CDR3: TGTGCCAGCAGTTTAGCTAGCGGCGGTCTCTACGAGCAGTACTTC.

This clone was seen just once. The chain carries TRBV2 and TRBJ2-7, with D perhaps TRBD2 (5 bases). The V gene lost 6 bases and the J gene lost 0 bases, with 9 bases spanning the gap. CDR3 length: 13 amino acids. Germline CDR1 and CDR2: SNHLY and FYNNEI. The CDR3 nucleotides read TGTGCCAGCAGAGCGGACGGCTCCTACGAGCAGTACTTC. Amino acid sequence: CASRADGSYEQYF.

The DNA of the CDR3 is TGTGCCAGCTCCCCTGCAGGGTATGGCTACACCTTC. Translated, it gives CASSPAGYGYTF. The V call is TRBV18, the J call TRBJ1-2; D might be TRBD1 (5 bases). CDR1 and CDR2 from the germline V gene are KGHSH and LQKENI. The CDR3 length is 12 residues. The V and J ends lost 6 bases and 5 bases respectively, with 10 bases between them.

The V gene is TRBV15, the J gene TRBJ1-6, with 9 bases identical to TRBD1. Germline CDR1 is LNHNV and CDR2 is YYDKDF (reference sequence). The CDR3 contains 13 residues. The J segment lost 7 bases and the V segment lost 8 bases, leaving 3 bases of the junction unmatched. The CDR3 DNA reads as TGTGCCACCGGAGGACAGGGGAATTCACCCCTCCACTTT. This encodes CATGGQGNSPLHF.

This clone was counted once. This chain links TRBV4-2 with TRBJ1-5; no reliable D call. V was trimmed by 0 bases and J by 0 bases, leaving 6 bases between them. This CDR3 comprises 15 residues. Germline CDR1 reads LGHNA; CDR2 reads YNFKEQ. The CDR3 nucleotides are TGTGCCAGCAGCCAAGAGATAGTTAGCAATCAGCCCCAGCATTTT. It translates to CASSQEIVSNQPQHF.

This chain joins TRBV7-9 and TRBJ2-3; perhaps TRBD2 as D (6 bases). Deletions cut 3 bases from V and 3 bases from J, with 19 bases between. The CDR3 consists of 17 residues. Germline values: CDR1 SEHNR, CDR2 FQNEAQ (reference sequence). The CDR3 region is CASSLPRRGISTDTQYF. CDR3 coding DNA: TGTGCCAGCAGCTTGCCCCGGAGGGGAATCTCGACAGATACGCAGTATTTT. The whole variable domain, remainder taken from reference TRBV7-9 and TRBJ2-3, is DTGVSQNPRHKITKRGQNVTFRCDPISEHNRLYWYRQTLGQGPEFLTYFQNEAQLEKSRLLSDRFSAERPKGSFSTLEIQRTEQGDSAMYLCASSLPRRGISTDTQYFGPGTRLTVL.

V gene TRBV7-9 combines with J gene TRBJ2-5; TRBD2 agrees at 7 bases. With 1 base clipped from V and 5 bases from J, the junction kept 13 bases outside the gene matches. This CDR3 is built from 17 residues. CDR1 is SEHNR and CDR2 is FQNEAQ in the germline V gene (reference sequence). The CDR3 bases are TGTGCCAGCAGCTTAGAATTTCTGGCGGGAGAGGTGGAGACCCAGTACTTC. Protein: CASSLEFLAGEVETQYF.

Only one count was recorded for this clone. The gene calls are TRBV7-3 and TRBJ2-5; 7 bases align to TRBD2. The CDR3 extends over 15 amino acids. Unmatched junction bases numbered 5, after V lost 3 bases and J lost 1 base. CDR1 and CDR2 from the germline V gene are SGHTA and FQGTGA. CDR3 loop: CASSLGGGSQETQYF. The CDR3 DNA reads as TGTGCCAGCAGCTTGGGCGGGGGATCCCAAGAGACCCAGTACTTC.

V usage is TRBV5-4 and J usage is TRBJ1-1; 8 bases are shared with TRBD1. J was trimmed by 5 bases and V by 4 bases; bases with no gene match: 4. The CDR3 consists of 13 residues. Germline assignment: CDR1 SGHNT and CDR2 YYREEE (reference sequence). The CDR3 is CASSPWTGTEAFF. In DNA, the CDR3 is TGTGCCAGCAGCCCGTGGACAGGGACTGAAGCTTTCTTT.

The J gene is TRBJ1-6, the V gene TRBV5-1; tentative D call: TRBD1 (5 bases). CDR1 is SGHRS, CDR2 YFSETQ, per germline. The CDR3 extends over 14 amino acids. V lost 1 base, J lost 8 bases, and 10 bases lay in between. The CDR3: CASSLLAQDSPLHF. CDR3 nucleotides: TGCGCCAGCAGCTTGTTAGCACAGGATTCACCCCTCCACTTT.

The genes are TRBV9 and TRBJ1-2; weak D call: TRBD1 (6 bases). Trimming took 4 bases from V and 4 from J, leaving 20 bases between them. Germline V CDR1 and CDR2: SGDLS, YYNGEE. The CDR3 contains 16 residues. This chain's CDR3 is CASSPGTRETGYGYTF. The CDR3 DNA reads as TGTGCCAGCAGCCCTGGGACACGGGAAACTGGCTATGGCTACACCTTC.

The chain employs TRBV18 and TRBJ1-2; D is uncertain. The CDR3 runs 13 residues. Germline V gene data show CDR1 as KGHSH and CDR2 as LQKENI. Trimming left V 3 bases short and J 4 bases short, with 9 bases between. The CDR3 loop is CASSPDNFYGYTF. For the CDR3, the DNA is TGTGCCAGCTCACCCGACAACTTCTATGGCTACACCTTC.

This chain links TRBV7-2 with TRBJ2-4; 12 nucleotides agree with TRBD2. CDR1 is SGHTA and CDR2 is FQGNSA in the germline V gene. The V gene end was trimmed by 3 bases and the J gene end by 13 bases; junction bases not matched to a gene: 10. The CDR3 contains 15 residues. The CDR3 protein is CASSFKTSGGSVQYF. In nucleotides, the CDR3 is TGTGCCAGCAGCTTTAAGACTAGCGGGGGTTCAGTCCAGTACTTC.

About this clone itself: This CDR3 is also generated by other DNA sequences in the sample. The genes are TRBV7-3 and TRBJ2-5; 9 nucleotides agree with TRBD1. Looked up from germline, CDR1 is SGHTA and CDR2 is FQGTGA. This CDR3 is built from 13 residues. V dropped 5 bases and J dropped 5; count of bases not matched to a gene: 3. CDR3 coding DNA: TGTGCCAGCAGCCGCGGACAGGGGGAGACCCAGTACTTC. Amino acids: CASSRGQGETQYF.

V and J are TRBV11-2 and TRBJ2-2; D is undetermined. The CDR3 runs 13 residues. CDR1 is SGHAT and CDR2 is FQNNGV in the germline V gene. The V end was cut by 5 bases, the J end by 0 bases, with 4 bases between. The CDR3 DNA sequence: TGTGCCAGCAGCCCATCGAACACCGGGGAGCTGTTTTTT. Translating it yields CASSPSNTGELFF.

The sample holds one count of this clone. The chain couples TRBV30 to TRBJ1-2, with 7 bases identical to TRBD1. The CDR3 contains 14 residues. V lost 7 bases and J lost 2; bases outside the gene matches: 10. Germline CDR1 is GTSNPN and CDR2 is SVGIG (reference sequence). CDR3 in DNA: TGTGCCTCCCAAAGGGACAGTAGAAACTATGGCTACACCTTC. Its translation: CASQRDSRNYGYTF.